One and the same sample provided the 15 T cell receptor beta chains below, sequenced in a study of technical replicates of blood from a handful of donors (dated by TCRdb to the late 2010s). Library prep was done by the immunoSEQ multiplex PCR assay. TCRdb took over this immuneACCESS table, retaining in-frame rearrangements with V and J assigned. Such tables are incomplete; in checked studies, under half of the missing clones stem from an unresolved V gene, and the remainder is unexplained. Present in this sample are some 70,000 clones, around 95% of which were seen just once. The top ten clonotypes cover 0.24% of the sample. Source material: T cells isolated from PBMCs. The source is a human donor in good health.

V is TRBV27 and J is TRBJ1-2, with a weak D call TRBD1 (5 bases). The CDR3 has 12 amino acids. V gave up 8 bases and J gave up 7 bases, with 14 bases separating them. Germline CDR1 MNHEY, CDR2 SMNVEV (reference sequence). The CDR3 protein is CASLKAGFGYTF. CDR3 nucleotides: TGTGCCAGCCTCAAGGCAGGGTTTGGCTACACCTTC.

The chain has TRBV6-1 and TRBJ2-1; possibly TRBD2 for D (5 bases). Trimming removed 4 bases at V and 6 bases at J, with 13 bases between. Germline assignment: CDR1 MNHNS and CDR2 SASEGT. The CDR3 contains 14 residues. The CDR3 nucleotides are TGTGCCAGCAGTGTCTTGGGGAGCCGCAATGAGCAGTTCTTC. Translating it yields CASSVLGSRNEQFF.

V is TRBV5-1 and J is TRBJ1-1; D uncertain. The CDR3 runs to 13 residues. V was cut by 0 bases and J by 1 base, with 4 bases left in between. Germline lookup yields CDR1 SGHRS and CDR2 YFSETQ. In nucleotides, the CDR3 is TGCGCCAGCAGCTTGGAACAGAACACTGAAGCTTTCTTT. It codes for CASSLEQNTEAFF.

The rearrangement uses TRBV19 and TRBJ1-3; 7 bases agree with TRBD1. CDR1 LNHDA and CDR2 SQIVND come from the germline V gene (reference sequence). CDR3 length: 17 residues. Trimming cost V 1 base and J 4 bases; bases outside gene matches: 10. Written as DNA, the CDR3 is TGTGCCAGTAGTATAGGGGTAGAGGGGGCGGACGGAAACACCATATATTTT. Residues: CASSIGVEGADGNTIYF.

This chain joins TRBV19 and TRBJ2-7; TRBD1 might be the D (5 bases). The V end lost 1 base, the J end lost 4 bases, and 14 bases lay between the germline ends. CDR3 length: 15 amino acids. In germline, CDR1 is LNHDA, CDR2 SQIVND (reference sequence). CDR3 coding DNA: TGTGCCAGTAGTATAGGGGGCGGCGGTTTTTACGAGCAGTACTTC. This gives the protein CASSIGGGGFYEQYF.

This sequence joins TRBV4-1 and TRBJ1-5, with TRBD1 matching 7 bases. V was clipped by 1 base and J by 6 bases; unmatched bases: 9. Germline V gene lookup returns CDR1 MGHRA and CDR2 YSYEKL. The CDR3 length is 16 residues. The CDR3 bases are TGCGCCAGCAGCCAAGCAAGTGACAGGGAGAGTCAGCCCCAGCATTTT. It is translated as CASSQASDRESQPQHF.

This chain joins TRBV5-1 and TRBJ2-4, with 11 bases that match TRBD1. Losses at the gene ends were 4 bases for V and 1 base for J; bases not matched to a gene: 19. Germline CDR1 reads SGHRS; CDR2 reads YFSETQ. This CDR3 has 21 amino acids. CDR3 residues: CASSLGQGAPHRDIAKNIQYF. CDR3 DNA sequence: TGCGCCAGCAGCCTAGGACAGGGGGCGCCCCATCGGGATATCGCCAAAAACATTCAGTACTTC. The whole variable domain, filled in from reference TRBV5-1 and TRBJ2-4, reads KAGVTQTPRYLIKTRGQQVTLSCSPISGHRSVSWYQQTPGQGLQFLFEYFSETQRNKGNFPGRFSGRQFSNSRSEMNVSTLELGDSALYLCASSLGQGAPHRDIAKNIQYFGAGTRLSVL.

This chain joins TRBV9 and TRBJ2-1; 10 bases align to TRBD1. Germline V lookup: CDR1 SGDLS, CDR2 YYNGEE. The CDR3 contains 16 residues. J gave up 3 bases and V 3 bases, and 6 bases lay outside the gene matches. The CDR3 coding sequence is TGTGCCAGCAGCGCCAACCGGGACAGGGGCTACAATGAGCAGTTCTTC. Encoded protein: CASSANRDRGYNEQFF.

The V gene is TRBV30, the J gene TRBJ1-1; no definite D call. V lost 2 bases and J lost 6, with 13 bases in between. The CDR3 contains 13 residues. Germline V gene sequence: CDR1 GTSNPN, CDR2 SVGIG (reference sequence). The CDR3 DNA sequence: TGTGCCTGGAGTACCTACAGTTCTCCTGAAGCTTTCTTT. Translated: CAWSTYSSPEAFF. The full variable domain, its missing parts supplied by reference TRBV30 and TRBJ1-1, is SQTIHQWPATLVQPVGSPLSLECTVEGTSNPNLYWYRQAAGRGLQLLFYSVGIGQISSEVPQNLSASRPQDRQFILSSKKLLLSDSGFYLCAWSTYSSPEAFFGQGTRLTVV.

The CDR3 DNA sequence: TGTGCCAGCAGCTTAATTGGACTAGGGGACAATGAGCAGTTCTTC. It specifies CASSLIGLGDNEQFF. V gene TRBV7-8 combines with J gene TRBJ2-1; 7 bases map to TRBD2. Germline CDR1 SGHVS, CDR2 FQNEAQ. The CDR3 is made up of 15 amino acids. V lost 2 bases to trimming and J lost 5 bases; unmatched junction nucleotides: 6.

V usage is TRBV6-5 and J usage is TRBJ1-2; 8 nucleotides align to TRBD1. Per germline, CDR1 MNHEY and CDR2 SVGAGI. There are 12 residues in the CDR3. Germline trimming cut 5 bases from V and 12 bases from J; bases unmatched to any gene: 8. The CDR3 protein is CASSNVRGRNTF. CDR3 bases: TGTGCCAGCAGTAACGTCAGGGGGCGGAACACCTTC.

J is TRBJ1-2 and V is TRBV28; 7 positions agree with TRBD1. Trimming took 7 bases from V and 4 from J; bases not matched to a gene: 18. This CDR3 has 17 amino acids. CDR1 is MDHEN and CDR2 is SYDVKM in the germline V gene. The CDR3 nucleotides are TGTGCCAGCATTATCGGGGGGGAACCGAGGGACAGCTATGGCTACACCTTC. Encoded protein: CASIIGGEPRDSYGYTF.

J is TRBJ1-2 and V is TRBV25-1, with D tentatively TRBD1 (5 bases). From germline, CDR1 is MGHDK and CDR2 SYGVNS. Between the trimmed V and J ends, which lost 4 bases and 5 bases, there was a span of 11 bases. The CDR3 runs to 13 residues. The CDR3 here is CASSGGTGYGYTF. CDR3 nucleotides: TGTGCCAGCAGTGGCGGGACGGGATATGGCTACACCTTC.

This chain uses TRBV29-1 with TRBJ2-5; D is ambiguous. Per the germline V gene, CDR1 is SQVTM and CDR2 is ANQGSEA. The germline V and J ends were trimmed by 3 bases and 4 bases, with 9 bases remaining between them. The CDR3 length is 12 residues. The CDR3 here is CSVDGFRETQYF. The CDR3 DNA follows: TGCAGCGTTGACGGGTTTCGAGAGACCCAGTACTTC. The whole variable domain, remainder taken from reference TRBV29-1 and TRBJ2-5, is SAVISQKPSRDICQRGTSLTIQCQVDSQVTMMFWYRQQPGQSLTLIATANQGSEATYESGFVIDKFPISRPNLTFSTLTVSNMSPEDSSIYLCSVDGFRETQYFGPGTRLLVL.

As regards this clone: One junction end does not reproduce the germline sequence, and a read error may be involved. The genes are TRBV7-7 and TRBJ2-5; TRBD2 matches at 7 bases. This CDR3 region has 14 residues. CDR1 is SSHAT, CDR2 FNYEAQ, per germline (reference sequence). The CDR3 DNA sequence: TGTGCTAGCAGCTTAGGGCGGGAGTGGGAGACCCAGTACTTC. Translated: CASSLGREWETQYF.